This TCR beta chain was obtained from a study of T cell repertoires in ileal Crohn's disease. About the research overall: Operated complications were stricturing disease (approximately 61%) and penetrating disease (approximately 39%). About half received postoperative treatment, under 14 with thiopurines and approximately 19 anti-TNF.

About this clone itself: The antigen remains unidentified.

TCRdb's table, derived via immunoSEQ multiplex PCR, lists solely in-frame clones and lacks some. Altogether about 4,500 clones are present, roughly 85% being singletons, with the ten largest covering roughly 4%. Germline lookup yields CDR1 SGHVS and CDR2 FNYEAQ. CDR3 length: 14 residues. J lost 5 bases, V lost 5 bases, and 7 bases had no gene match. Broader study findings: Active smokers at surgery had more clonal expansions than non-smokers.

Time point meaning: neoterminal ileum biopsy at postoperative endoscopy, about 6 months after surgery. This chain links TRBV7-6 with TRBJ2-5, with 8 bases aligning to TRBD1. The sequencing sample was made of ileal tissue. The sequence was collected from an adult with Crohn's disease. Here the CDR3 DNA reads TGTGCCAGCAGCAACGACAGGGGTTCGGAGACCCAGTACTTC. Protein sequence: CASSNDRGSETQYF.